Listed here is a single T cell receptor (beta chain). The data are from a study of blood T cell repertoires in COVID-19. From germline, CDR1 is KGHDR and CDR2 SFDVKD. Trimming took 7 bases from V and 1 from J; bases not matched to a gene: 2. The CDR3 totals 13 residues. Authors' data handling: Nucleated cell counts were estimated from reference gene primer amplification. Data came from immunoSEQ multiplex PCR; TCRdb stores just in-frame clones and leaves some out. That table is the source of V, J and clone size, and D and trimming were worked out from the DNA. In the table there are about 4,300 clones, around 73% of which are singletons.

This clonotype was obtained from a human donor with active or convalescent COVID-19. The donor label of this sample is uncertain. What was sequenced was peripheral blood. The rearrangement links TRBV24-1 to TRBJ2-7, with 8 bases matching TRBD1. CDR3 residues: CATRGTGSYEQYF. CDR3 nucleotides: TGTGCCACCAGGGGGACAGGTTCCTACGAGCAGTACTTC.